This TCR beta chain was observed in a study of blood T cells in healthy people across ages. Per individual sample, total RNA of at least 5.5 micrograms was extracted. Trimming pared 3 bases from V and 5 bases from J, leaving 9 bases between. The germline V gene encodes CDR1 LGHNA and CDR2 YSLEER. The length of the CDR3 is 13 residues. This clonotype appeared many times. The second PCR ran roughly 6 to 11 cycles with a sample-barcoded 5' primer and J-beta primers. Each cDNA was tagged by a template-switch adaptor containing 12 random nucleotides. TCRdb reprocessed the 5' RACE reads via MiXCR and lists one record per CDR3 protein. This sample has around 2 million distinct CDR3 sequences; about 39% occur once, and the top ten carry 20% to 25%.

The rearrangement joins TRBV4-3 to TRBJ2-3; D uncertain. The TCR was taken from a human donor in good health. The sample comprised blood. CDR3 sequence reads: CASSHAIGDTQYF. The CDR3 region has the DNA TGCGCCAGCAGCCATGCTATTGGAGATACGCAGTATTTT.